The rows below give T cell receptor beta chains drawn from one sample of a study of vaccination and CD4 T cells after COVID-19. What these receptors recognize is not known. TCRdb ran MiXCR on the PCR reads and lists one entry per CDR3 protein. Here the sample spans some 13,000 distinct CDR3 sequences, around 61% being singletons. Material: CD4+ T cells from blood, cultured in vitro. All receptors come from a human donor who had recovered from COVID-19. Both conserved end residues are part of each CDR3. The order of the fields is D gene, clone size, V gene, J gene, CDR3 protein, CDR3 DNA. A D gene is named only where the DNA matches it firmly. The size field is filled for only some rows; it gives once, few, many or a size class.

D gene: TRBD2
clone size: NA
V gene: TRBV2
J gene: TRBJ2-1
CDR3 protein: CAVPRGSGRTLYNEQFF
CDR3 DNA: TGTGCCGTCCCTCGTGGCAGCGGGAGGACCCTGTACAATGAGCAGTTCTTC

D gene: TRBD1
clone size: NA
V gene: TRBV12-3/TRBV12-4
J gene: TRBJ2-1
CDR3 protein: CASSQDRGNEQFF
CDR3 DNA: TGTGCCAGCAGTCAGGACAGGGGCAATGAGCAGTTCTTC

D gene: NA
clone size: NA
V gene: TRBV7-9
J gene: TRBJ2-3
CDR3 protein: CASSGGVLTDTQYF
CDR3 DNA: TGTGCCAGCAGCGGAGGCGTCCTCACAGATACGCAGTATTTT

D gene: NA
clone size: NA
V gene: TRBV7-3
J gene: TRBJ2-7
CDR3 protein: CASSLGTSQYYEQYF
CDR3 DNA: TGTGCCAGCAGCTTAGGGACCTCCCAGTACTACGAGCAGTACTTC

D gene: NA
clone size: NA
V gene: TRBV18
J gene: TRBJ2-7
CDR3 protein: CASSKAGYSYEQYF
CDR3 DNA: TGTGCCAGCTCAAAAGCAGGGTACTCCTACGAGCAGTACTTC

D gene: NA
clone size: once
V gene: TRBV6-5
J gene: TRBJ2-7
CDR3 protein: CASSYSGLGGYEQYF
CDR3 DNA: TGTGCCAGCAGTTACTCGGGGTTAGGAGGCTACGAGCAGTACTTC

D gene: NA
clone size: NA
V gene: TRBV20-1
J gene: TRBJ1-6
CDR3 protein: CSARDFKTGQSPLHF
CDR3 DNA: TGCAGTGCTAGAGATTTTAAAACAGGCCAATCACCCCTCCACTTT

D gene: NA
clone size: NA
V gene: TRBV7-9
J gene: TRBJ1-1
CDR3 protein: CASTDVGGEAFF
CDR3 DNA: TGTGCCAGCACCGATGTCGGAGGAGAAGCTTTCTTT

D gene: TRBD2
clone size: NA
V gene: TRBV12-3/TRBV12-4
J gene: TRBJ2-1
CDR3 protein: CASTLAGGWNEQFF
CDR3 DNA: TGTGCCAGCACCCTAGCGGGAGGGTGGAATGAGCAGTTCTTC

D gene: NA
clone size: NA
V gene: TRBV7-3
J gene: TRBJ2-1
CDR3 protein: CASSLGGGGNEQFF
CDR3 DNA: TGTGCCAGCAGCTTAGGGGGAGGGGGGAATGAGCAGTTCTTC

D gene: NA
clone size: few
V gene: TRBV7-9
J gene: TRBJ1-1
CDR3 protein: CASSFSVGMNTEAFF
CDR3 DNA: TGTGCCAGCAGCTTCAGTGTAGGGATGAACACTGAAGCTTTCTTT

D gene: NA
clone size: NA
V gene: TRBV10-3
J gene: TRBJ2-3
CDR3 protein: CAIRGAFSTDTQYF
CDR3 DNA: TGTGCCATCAGGGGCGCTTTTAGCACAGATACGCAGTATTTT

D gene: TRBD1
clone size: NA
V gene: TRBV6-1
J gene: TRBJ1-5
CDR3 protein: CASGTDPNSNQPQHF
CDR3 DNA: TGTGCCAGCGGGACAGACCCCAACAGCAATCAGCCCCAGCATTTT

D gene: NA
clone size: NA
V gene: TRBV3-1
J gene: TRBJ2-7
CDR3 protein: CASSQDRGTGGGEQYF
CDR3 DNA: TGTGCCAGCAGCCAAGATCGCGGGACCGGTGGTGGCGAGCAGTACTTC

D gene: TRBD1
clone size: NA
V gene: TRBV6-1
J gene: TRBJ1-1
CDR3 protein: CASSETGQGAEAFF
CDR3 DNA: TGTGCCAGCAGTGAAACAGGACAGGGGGCTGAAGCTTTCTTT

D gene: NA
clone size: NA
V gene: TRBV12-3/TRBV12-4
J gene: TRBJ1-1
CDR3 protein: CASSLRVPGAEAFF
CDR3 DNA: TGTGCCAGCAGTCTCCGGGTCCCGGGGGCTGAAGCTTTCTTT

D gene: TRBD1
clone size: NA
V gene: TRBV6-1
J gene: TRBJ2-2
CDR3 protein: CATKDRGTTGELFF
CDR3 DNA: TGTGCCACTAAAGACAGGGGCACGACCGGGGAGCTGTTTTTT

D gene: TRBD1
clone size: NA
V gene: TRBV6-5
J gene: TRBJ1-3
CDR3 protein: CASSYLGGTGGNTIYF
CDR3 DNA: TGTGCCAGCAGTTACCTAGGGGGGACAGGGGGAAACACCATATATTTT

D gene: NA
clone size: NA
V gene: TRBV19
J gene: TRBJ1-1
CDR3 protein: CASDRDGMNTEAFF
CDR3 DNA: TGTGCCAGTGACCGGGACGGCATGAACACTGAAGCTTTCTTT

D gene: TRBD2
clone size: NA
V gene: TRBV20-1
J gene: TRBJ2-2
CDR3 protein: CSARDWTSGIATGELFF
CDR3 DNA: TGCAGTGCTAGAGATTGGACTAGCGGGATAGCCACCGGGGAGCTGTTTTTT

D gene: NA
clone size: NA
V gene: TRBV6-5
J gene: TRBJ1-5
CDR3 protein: CASSLIGDRPNQPQHF
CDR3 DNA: TGTGCCAGCAGTTTAATAGGAGACAGGCCTAATCAGCCCCAGCATTTT

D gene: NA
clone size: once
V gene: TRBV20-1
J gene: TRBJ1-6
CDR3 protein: CSARGAMGSGAGRETSPLHF
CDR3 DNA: TGCAGTGCTAGAGGGGCCATGGGGAGTGGGGCCGGGCGGGAGACCTCACCCCTCCACTTT

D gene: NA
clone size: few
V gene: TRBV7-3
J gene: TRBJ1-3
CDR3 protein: CASSLMGETGNTIYF
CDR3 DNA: TGTGCCAGCAGCTTAATGGGGGAGACTGGAAACACCATATATTTT

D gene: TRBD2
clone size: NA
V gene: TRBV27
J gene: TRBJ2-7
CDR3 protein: CASSPHGTSGTYEQYF
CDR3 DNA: TGTGCCAGCAGTCCCCACGGGACTAGCGGAACCTACGAGCAGTACTTC

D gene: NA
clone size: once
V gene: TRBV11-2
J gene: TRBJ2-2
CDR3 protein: CASSYREAGELFF
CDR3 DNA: TGTGCCAGCAGCTACAGGGAGGCCGGGGAGCTGTTTTTT

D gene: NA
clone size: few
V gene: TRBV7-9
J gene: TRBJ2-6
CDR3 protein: CASRGFSGANVLTF
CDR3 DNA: TGTGCCAGCAGAGGATTCTCTGGGGCCAACGTCCTGACTTTC

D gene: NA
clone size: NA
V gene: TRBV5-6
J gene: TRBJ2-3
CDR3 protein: CASSSFDTQYF
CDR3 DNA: TGTGCCAGCAGCTCGTTCGATACGCAGTATTTT

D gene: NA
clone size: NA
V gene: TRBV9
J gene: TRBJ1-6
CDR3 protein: CASSSQGIHNSPLHF
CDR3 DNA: TGTGCCAGCAGCTCCCAGGGTATACATAATTCACCCCTCCACTTT

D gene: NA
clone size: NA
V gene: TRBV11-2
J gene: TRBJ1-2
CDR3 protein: CASSPRGGPFLYGYTF
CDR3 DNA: TGTGCCAGCAGCCCCCGTGGGGGACCCTTTCTTTATGGCTACACCTTC

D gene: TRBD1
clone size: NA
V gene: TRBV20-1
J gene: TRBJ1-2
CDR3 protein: CSARQTGIGGYTF
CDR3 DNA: TGCAGTGCTAGACAGACAGGGATCGGCGGCTACACCTTC

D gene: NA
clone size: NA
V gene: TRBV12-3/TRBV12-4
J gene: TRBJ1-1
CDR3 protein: CASTLGDTTTEAFF
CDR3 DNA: TGTGCCAGCACCCTCGGGGACACCACCACTGAAGCTTTCTTT

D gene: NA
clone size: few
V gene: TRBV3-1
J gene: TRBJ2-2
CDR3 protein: CASKQFGMVDTGELFF
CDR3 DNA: TGTGCCAGCAAGCAATTCGGGATGGTAGACACCGGGGAGCTGTTTTTT

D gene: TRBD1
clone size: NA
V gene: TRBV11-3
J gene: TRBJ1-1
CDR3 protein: CASSPGQDTEAFF
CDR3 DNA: TGTGCCAGCAGCCCCGGACAGGACACTGAAGCTTTCTTT

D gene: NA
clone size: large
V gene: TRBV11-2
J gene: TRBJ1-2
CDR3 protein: CASSPGGDGYGYTF
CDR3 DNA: TGTGCCAGCAGCCCCGGCGGAGATGGCTATGGCTACACCTTC

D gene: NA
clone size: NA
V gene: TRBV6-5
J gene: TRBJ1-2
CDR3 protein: CASSYPSGKNYGYTF
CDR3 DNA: TGTGCCAGCAGTTACCCTTCAGGCAAGAACTATGGCTACACCTTC

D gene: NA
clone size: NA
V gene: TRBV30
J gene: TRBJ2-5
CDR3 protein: CAWSVRGQLGGTQYF
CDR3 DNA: TGTGCCTGGAGTGTACGGGGACAGCTGGGGGGGACCCAGTACTTC

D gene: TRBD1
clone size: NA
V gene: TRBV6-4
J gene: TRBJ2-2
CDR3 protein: CASSEQGISTGELFF
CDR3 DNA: TGTGCCAGCAGTGAACAGGGGATCAGCACCGGGGAGCTGTTTTTT

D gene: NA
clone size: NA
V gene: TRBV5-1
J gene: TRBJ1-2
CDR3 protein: CASSLTGYNYGYTF
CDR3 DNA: TGCGCCAGCAGCTTGACAGGATATAACTATGGCTACACCTTC

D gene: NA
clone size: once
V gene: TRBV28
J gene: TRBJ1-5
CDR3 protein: CASSSRLNQPQHF
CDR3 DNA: TGTGCCAGCAGTTCCAGGCTGAATCAGCCCCAGCATTTT

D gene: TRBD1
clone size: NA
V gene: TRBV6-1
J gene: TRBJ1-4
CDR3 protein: CASTGQGSEKLFF
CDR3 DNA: TGTGCCAGCACGGGACAGGGGAGTGAAAAACTGTTTTTT

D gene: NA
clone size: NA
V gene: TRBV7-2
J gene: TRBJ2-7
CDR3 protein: CASSLGSQTYEQYF
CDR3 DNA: TGTGCCAGCAGCTTGGGGAGCCAAACCTACGAGCAGTACTTC

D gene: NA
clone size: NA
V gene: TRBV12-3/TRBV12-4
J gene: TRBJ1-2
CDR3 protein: CASGDTNYGYTF
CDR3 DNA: TGTGCCAGCGGCGACACTAACTATGGCTACACCTTC

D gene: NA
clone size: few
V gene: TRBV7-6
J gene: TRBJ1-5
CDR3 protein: CASSPRQGGDNQPQHF
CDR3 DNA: TGTGCCAGCAGCCCCCGCCAAGGGGGGGATAATCAGCCCCAGCATTTT

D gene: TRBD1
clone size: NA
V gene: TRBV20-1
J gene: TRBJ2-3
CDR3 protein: CSATWTGGATDTQYF
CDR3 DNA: TGCAGTGCTACCTGGACAGGGGGTGCCACAGATACGCAGTATTTT

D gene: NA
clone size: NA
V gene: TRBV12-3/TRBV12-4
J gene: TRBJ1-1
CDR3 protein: CASSATLVTEAFF
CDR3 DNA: TGTGCCAGCAGTGCCACTTTGGTAACTGAAGCTTTCTTT

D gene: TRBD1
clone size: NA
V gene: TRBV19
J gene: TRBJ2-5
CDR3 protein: CASSKGQGLETQYF
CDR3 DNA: TGTGCCAGTAGTAAAGGACAGGGGTTGGAGACCCAGTACTTC

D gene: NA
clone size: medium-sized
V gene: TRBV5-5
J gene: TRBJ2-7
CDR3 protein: CASSLNPTGPYYEQYF
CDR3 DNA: TGTGCCAGCAGCTTGAACCCCACGGGACCCTACTACGAGCAGTACTTC

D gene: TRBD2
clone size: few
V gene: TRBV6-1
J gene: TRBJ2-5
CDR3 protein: CASSGTSGSWETQYF
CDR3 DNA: TGTGCCAGCAGCGGGACTAGCGGGAGTTGGGAGACCCAGTACTTC

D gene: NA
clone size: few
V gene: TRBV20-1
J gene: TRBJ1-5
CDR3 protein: CSARFRGVSNQPQHF
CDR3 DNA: TGCAGTGCTAGATTCAGGGGTGTCAGCAATCAGCCCCAGCATTTT

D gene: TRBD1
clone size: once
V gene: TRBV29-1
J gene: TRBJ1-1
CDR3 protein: CSVNTGGWTEAFF
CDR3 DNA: TGCAGCGTGAATACAGGGGGCTGGACTGAAGCTTTCTTT

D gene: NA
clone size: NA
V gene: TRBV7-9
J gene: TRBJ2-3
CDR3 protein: CASSSFSTDTQYF
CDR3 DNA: TGTGCCAGCAGCTCCTTCAGCACAGATACGCAGTATTTT

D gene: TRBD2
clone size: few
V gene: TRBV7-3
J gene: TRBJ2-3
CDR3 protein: CASSLGWLAGGEDTQYF
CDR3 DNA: TGTGCCAGCAGCTTAGGGTGGCTAGCGGGAGGGGAAGATACGCAGTATTTT

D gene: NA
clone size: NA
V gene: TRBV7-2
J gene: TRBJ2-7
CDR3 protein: CASSLSGGGNSYEQYF
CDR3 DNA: TGTGCCAGCAGCTTATCTGGAGGAGGTAATTCCTACGAGCAGTACTTC

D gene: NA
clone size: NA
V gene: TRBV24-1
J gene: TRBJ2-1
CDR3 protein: CATSLGGYGNEQFF
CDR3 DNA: TGTGCCACAAGCCTTGGGGGGTACGGCAATGAGCAGTTCTTC

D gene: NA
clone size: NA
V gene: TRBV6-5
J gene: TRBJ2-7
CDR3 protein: CASSYSSTPAQSYEQYF
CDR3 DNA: TGTGCCAGCAGTTACTCGTCGACCCCTGCCCAAAGCTACGAGCAGTACTTC